This T cell receptor (beta chain) is drawn from a study of type 1 and type 2 diabetes patients. Amplification started from genomic DNA. The TCR beta CDR3 region was amplified using 30 forward and 13 reverse primers. MiXCR was run by TCRdb on the multiplex PCR reads, yielding one entry per CDR3 protein. The sample holds 270,000 or so distinct CDR3 sequences, around 47% seen once. The CDR3 consists of 14 residues. CDR1 DFQATT and CDR2 SNEGSKA come from the germline V gene (reference sequence). Trimming took 3 bases from V and 4 from J, leaving 16 bases between them. This sequence joins TRBV20-1 and TRBJ2-7; possibly TRBD1 for D (7 bases). Specimen: peripheral blood mononuclear cells (PBMCs). This TCR derives from a man between 18 and 35 years old with type 2 diabetes. CDR3 coding DNA: TGCAGTGCTAGCCGGACAGGAGGAGGGTACGAGCAGTACTTC. It translates to CSASRTGGGYEQYF.